This TCR beta chain was identified during a study of radiation and T cells in renal cell carcinoma. CDR1 SGHNT and CDR2 YYREEE come from the germline V gene (reference sequence). The CDR3 covers 14 residues. V was trimmed by 0 bases and J by 2 bases, leaving 7 bases between them. Treatment denoted: treatment-naive control, cytoreductive nephrectomy. Control samples are tumors resected by cytoreductive nephrectomy without prior radiation. Some clones are missing from TCRdb's copy, which holds only in-frame ones; the method was immunoSEQ multiplex PCR. Of about 5,600 clones in the sample, about 63% are singletons; the top ten hold about 30%.

This TCR was recovered from a human donor with renal cell carcinoma. The chain combines TRBV5-4 with TRBJ2-3; D is undetermined. This material consisted of tumor tissue, taken from a patient whose treatment was nephrectomy without radiotherapy. CDR3 amino acids: CASSLDYLTDTQYF. The DNA of the CDR3 is TGTGCCAGCAGCTTGGACTACCTCACAGATACGCAGTATTTT.